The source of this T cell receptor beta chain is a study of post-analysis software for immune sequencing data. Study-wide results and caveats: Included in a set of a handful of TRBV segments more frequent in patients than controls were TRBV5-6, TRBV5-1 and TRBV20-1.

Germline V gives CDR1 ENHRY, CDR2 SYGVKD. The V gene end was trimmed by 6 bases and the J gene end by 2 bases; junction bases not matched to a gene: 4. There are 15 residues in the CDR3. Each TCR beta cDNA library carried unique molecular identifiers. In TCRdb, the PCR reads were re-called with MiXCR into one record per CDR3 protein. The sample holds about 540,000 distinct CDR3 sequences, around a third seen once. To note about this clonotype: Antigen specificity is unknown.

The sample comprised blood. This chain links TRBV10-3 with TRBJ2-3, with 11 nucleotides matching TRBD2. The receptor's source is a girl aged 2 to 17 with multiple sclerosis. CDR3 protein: CAISILAGATDTQYF. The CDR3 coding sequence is TGTGCCATCAGCATACTAGCGGGGGCCACAGATACGCAGTATTTT.